This record concerns one TCR beta chain sequence. This clonotype has only a few counts. The specificity of this receptor is unknown. The junction differs from germline at one of its ends, possibly a read error. The sample comes from a study of early T cells in non-severe SARS-CoV-2 infection listed by TCRdb under 2021. About the full investigation: TCR sequencing used bulk RNA from unsorted whole blood, so alpha and beta chains could not be paired.

Paper-wide results and their limitations: VDJdb matching was skewed toward anti-spike CD8 responses, so virus-specific expansions were likely underestimated and private and CD4 specificities were missed.

A case-control design nested within a healthcare worker cohort in London, UK, was used, with weekly nasopharyngeal swab PCR tests and blood sampling performed. Healthcare workers were recruited between 23 and 31 March 2020, during the week of the UK lockdown, and were followed weekly for up to roughly 16 weeks. Receptor libraries were prepared by 5' RACE. The reads were generated on a NextSeq 500. The TCR library protocol attached unique molecular identifiers to individual cDNA molecules to correct for sequencing error and PCR bias. Sequencing covered both TCR alpha and beta chains, and within each sample the abundances of alpha and beta sequences were tightly co-correlated. The published analysis was carried out like this. Decombinator V4 was used to perform V gene, J gene and CDR3 annotation of TCR sequences. Expanded TCRs were defined as changing significantly between any two time points under a Poisson model with p below 0.0001. TCR abundances were normalised to the total number of TCRs sequenced per sample and were expressed as counts per million. MAIT TCRs were defined by TRAV1-2 paired with TRAJ12, TRAJ20 or TRAJ33, and iNKT TCRs by TRAV10 paired with TRAJ18. VDJdb, accessed 1 November 2021, was searched for CMV, EBV and SARS-CoV-2 annotated TCRs, with TCRs annotated for multiple antigens excluded. In TCRdb, the public reads were trimmed at Q25 with fastp and aligned with MiXCR, with productive beta chains retained. Every CDR3 protein is listed once, alongside the most common genes and DNA of its rows. What appears here as the V and J calls and clone size reflects TCRdb's work, not the paper's. The sample table holds approximately 47,000 distinct CDR3 sequences, of which less than 9.5% were seen once. In total, the top ten clones hold approximately 5.7% of the sample.

From the germline V gene (reference sequence), CDR1 is SSHAT and CDR2 is FNYEAQ. Including cysteine and phenylalanine, the CDR3 has 23 amino acids. Here the CDR3 DNA is all that survives: 69 bases in frame from base 1. Recombination connected TRBV7-7 to TRBJ2-5; TRBD1 matches 8 bases in the middle. Here the sequenced sample was whole blood, taken at baseline. The clonotype comes from an adult who was a healthcare worker with PCR-confirmed SARS-CoV-2 infection or an uninfected control (not recorded which). The bases read TGTGCTAGCAGCTCCCATGAGCTAACTATCGGGACAGGTATAGACCGGTACCAAGAGACCCAGTACTTC. Protein translation: CASSSHELTIGTGIDRYQETQYF.